This TCR beta chain is from a study of cytotoxic CD8 clonotypes in ibrutinib-treated CLL. Study-wide background: Patients: about a dozen relapsed/refractory, approximately 14 treatment-naive, some 18 IGHV unmutated. Broader study findings: Clonality measured at baseline exceeded age-matched healthy donors, tracking circulating CD8+ T-cell counts. Rising at ibrutinib response, clonality subsequently fell back toward baseline at progression.

Details on this clone: Antigen unknown.

Only in-frame clones appear in the TCRdb table, and some are missing; sequencing was by immunoSEQ multiplex PCR. This repertoire shows 75,000 to 90,000 clones, less than 90% found once; its top ten account for approximately 35%. The germline CDR1 and CDR2 sequences are SSHAT and FNYEAQ (reference sequence). Trimming removed 1 base at V and 8 bases at J, with 23 bases between. This CDR3 comprises 17 residues. The sequencing used PBMCs, collected after 24 months of ibrutinib treatment. The chain combines TRBV7-7 with TRBJ1-2; D remains ambiguous. The clonotype originates from a human donor with chronic lymphocytic leukemia. The CDR3, as DNA: TGTGCCAGCAGCTTAGGCACAAACCCGGGTGCGTTCTGGGGCTACACCTTC. Its protein product is CASSLGTNPGAFWGYTF.